Below, 21 T cell receptor beta chains from the same sample are listed, as sequenced in a study of blood T cell repertoires in COVID-19. Sequencing used immunoSEQ multiplex PCR; TCRdb keeps in-frame clones, though not all of them. The repertoire includes fewer than 150,000 clones, roughly 72% of them detected once, and under 14% sits in the top ten. Sequenced input: peripheral blood. The receptors derive from a human donor in a cohort sampled during active COVID-19.

This clone was detected only once. The J gene is TRBJ2-3, the V gene TRBV7-3; 10 bases are a match to TRBD1. Per germline, CDR1 SGHTA and CDR2 FQGTGA. The CDR3 is 15 residues long. V shed 4 bases, J shed 3 bases, and the junction held 4 bases outside the gene matches. CDR3 in DNA: TGTGCCAGCAGCTCCCGGACAGGGGGAACAGATACGCAGTATTTT. It encodes CASSSRTGGTDTQYF.

This chain links TRBV9 with TRBJ2-2; D remains ambiguous. The CDR3 runs 13 residues. The germline CDR1 and CDR2 sequences are SGDLS and YYNGEE. V lost 5 bases and J 0 bases, leaving 5 bases between the germline ends. The chain's CDR3 is CASRETNTGELFF. CDR3 DNA sequence: TGTGCCAGCAGGGAGACGAACACCGGGGAGCTGTTTTTT.

The chain joins TRBV3-1 (or the pseudogene TRBV3-2) to TRBJ1-1, with 10 nucleotides matching TRBD1. This CDR3 spans 14 amino acids. Germline V gene data show CDR1 as LGHDT and CDR2 as YNNKEL (reference sequence). J lost 3 bases, V lost 4 bases, and 2 bases had no gene match. CDR3 DNA: TGTGCCAGCAGCCTGGGACAGGGGCACACTGAAGCTTTCTTT. It translates to CASSLGQGHTEAFF.

This clone has ten or more counts. The chain combines TRBV27 with TRBJ2-3; D possibly corresponds to TRBD1 (5 bases). CDR3 length equals 14 residues. Per germline, CDR1 MNHEY and CDR2 SMNVEV (reference sequence). V gave up 8 bases and J gave up 2 bases, with 14 bases separating them. Here the CDR3 DNA reads TGTGCCAGCGGTGAGAGACAGCACACAGATACGCAGTATTTT. Translating it yields CASGERQHTDTQYF.

This clone was detected a few times. This chain joins TRBV29-1 and TRBJ1-3, with D perhaps matching TRBD1 (5 bases). Between the trimmed V and J ends, which lost 7 bases and 2 bases, there was a span of 12 bases. The CDR3 spans 13 residues. CDR1 SQVTM and CDR2 ANQGSEA come from the germline V gene. As DNA, the CDR3 is TGCAGCGCGGATTCGGGGGCTGGAAACACCATATATTTT. Translating gives CSADSGAGNTIYF.

The chain employs TRBV6-6 and TRBJ1-5; D not certain. Trimming removed 2 bases at V and 5 bases at J, with 4 bases between. CDR1 MNHNY and CDR2 SVGAGI come from the germline V gene (reference sequence). This CDR3 comprises 12 residues. CDR3 DNA: TGTGCCAGCAGTTACATATATCAGCCCCAGCATTTT. Amino acids: CASSYIYQPQHF.

V is TRBV6-1 and J is TRBJ2-7, with D possibly being TRBD1 (5 bases). Trimming took 3 bases from V and 0 from J, leaving 9 bases between them. The CDR3 consists of 14 residues. Germline-derived CDR1 and CDR2 are MNHNS and SASEGT. The CDR3 spells CASSETENSYEQYF. The CDR3 DNA sequence: TGTGCCAGCAGTGAGACAGAAAACTCCTACGAGCAGTACTTC.

The DNA for the CDR3 is TGTGCCAGCAGCGGCAGCGGGGGGGCGGAGACCCAGTACTTC. This encodes CASSGSGGAETQYF. The chain couples TRBV28 to TRBJ2-5; 10 nucleotides agree with TRBD2. CDR1 and CDR2 from the germline V gene are MDHEN and SYDVKM. V dropped 6 bases and J dropped 5; count of bases not matched to a gene: 6. The CDR3 runs 14 residues.

The V gene is TRBV5-1, the J gene TRBJ2-3; 12 bases map to TRBD2. Germline assignment: CDR1 SGHRS and CDR2 YFSETQ. J gave up 2 bases and V 5 bases, and 6 bases lay outside the gene matches. The CDR3 contains 16 residues. DNA of the CDR3: TGCGCCAGCAGTCGAACTAGCGGGGGGTTCACAGATACGCAGTATTTT. Its translation: CASSRTSGGFTDTQYF.

Of note for this clone: Germline is not matched at one junction end, which may reflect a read error. The chain uses TRBV2 and TRBJ2-7; 9 positions match TRBD1. CDR1 and CDR2 (germline): SNHLY, FYNNEI. The CDR3 is 13 residues long. The CDR3 coding sequence is TGTACCAGCGGAAGGACAGGGGACTACGAGCAGTACTTC. Its protein is CTSGRTGDYEQYF.

The chain links TRBV5-1 to TRBJ1-2, with 12 bases identical to TRBD1. The V gene end was trimmed by 4 bases and the J gene end by 6 bases; junction bases not matched to a gene: 7. The germline gives CDR1 SGHRS, CDR2 YFSETQ. The CDR3 extends over 15 amino acids. The CDR3: CASSVGDRGRDGYTF. The CDR3 DNA reads TGCGCCAGCAGCGTTGGGGACAGGGGGCGTGATGGCTACACCTTC.

This clone has more than one count but fewer than ten. V and J are TRBV18 and TRBJ1-6; 7 bases align to TRBD1. V trimming: 3 bases; J trimming: 10 bases; junction bases outside the gene matches: 9. This CDR3 is 15 amino acids long. From germline, CDR1 is KGHSH and CDR2 LQKENI. CDR3 in DNA: TGTGCCAGCTCACCCGACGATGGAGGGGGCTCACCCCTCCACTTT. It is translated as CASSPDDGGGSPLHF.

In this sample, this clone turned up once. This chain connects TRBV7-8 to TRBJ1-1; TRBD1 matches 8 bases. The length of the CDR3 is 17 residues. The V and J ends lost 4 bases and 3 bases, in that order; junction bases with no gene match: 13. The germline V gene encodes CDR1 SGHVS and CDR2 FQNEAQ. The CDR3 region is CASSSLEVQGADTEAFF. Written as DNA, the CDR3 is TGTGCCAGCAGCTCATTAGAAGTCCAGGGGGCTGACACTGAAGCTTTCTTT.

This sequence joins TRBV13 and TRBJ1-2, with no clear D. The CDR3 has 13 amino acids. V lost 0 bases and J lost 8, with 10 bases in between. CDR1 is PRHDT, CDR2 FYEKMQ, per germline (reference sequence). CDR3 loop: CASSLGRDWGYTF. CDR3 coding DNA: TGTGCCAGCAGCTTAGGCAGAGACTGGGGCTACACCTTC. The complete variable domain, with remaining parts taken from reference TRBV13 and TRBJ1-2, reads AAGVIQSPRHLIKEKRETATLKCYPIPRHDTVYWYQQGPGQDPQFLISFYEKMQSDKGSIPDRFSAQQFSDYHSELNMSSLELGDSALYFCASSLGRDWGYTFGSGTRLTVV.

About this clone: A read error may be the cause here, since a much bigger clone is one base away. The genes are TRBV5-6 and TRBJ1-1; TRBD1 aligns across 7 bases. Germline loops: CDR1 SGHDT, CDR2 YYEEEE. This CDR3 spans 13 amino acids. V lost 3 bases to trimming and J lost 1 base; unmatched junction nucleotides: 0. The CDR3 DNA reads as TGTGCCAGCAGCTGGGACAGGAACACTGAAGCTTTCTTT. The encoded protein is CASSWDRNTEAFF.

The chain employs TRBV19 and TRBJ2-1; D might be TRBD2 (6 bases). Trimming pared 5 bases from V and 4 bases from J, leaving 21 bases between. The germline gives CDR1 LNHDA, CDR2 SQIVND (reference sequence). The CDR3 contains 17 residues. This CDR3 is CASSPRTYGEAYNEQFF. CDR3 sequence (DNA): TGTGCCAGTAGTCCTAGGACATACGGGGAGGCGTACAATGAGCAGTTCTTC. The whole variable domain, remainder taken from reference TRBV19 and TRBJ2-1, is DGGITQSPKYLFRKEGQNVTLSCEQNLNHDAMYWYRQDPGQGLRLIYYSQIVNDFQKGDIAEGYSVSREKKESFPLTVTSAQKNPTAFYLCASSPRTYGEAYNEQFFGPGTRLTVL.

This chain joins TRBV30 and TRBJ1-2, with D unclear. Germline V CDR1 and CDR2: GTSNPN, SVGIG (reference sequence). The length of the CDR3 is 12 residues. V was trimmed by 5 bases and J by 3 bases, leaving 10 bases between them. CDR3 loop: CAWGEEDYGYTF. CDR3 sequence (DNA): TGTGCCTGGGGGGAGGAGGACTATGGCTACACCTTC.

The gene calls are TRBV27 and TRBJ2-7, with D perhaps matching TRBD1 (6 bases). Per the germline V gene, CDR1 is MNHEY and CDR2 is SMNVEV (reference sequence). V shed 5 bases and J shed 9 bases, with 26 bases lying between them. This CDR3 spans 16 amino acids. CDR3 amino acids: CASSVTGNPIPLGQYF. CDR3 nucleotide sequence: TGTGCCAGCAGTGTCACAGGGAACCCCATCCCCTTGGGGCAGTACTTC.

This clone was detected once. J is TRBJ2-5 and V is TRBV9; TRBD1 matches 10 bases. V lost 0 bases to trimming and J lost 6 bases; unmatched junction nucleotides: 5. The CDR3 runs to 15 residues. Germline CDR1 is SGDLS and CDR2 is YYNGEE. This CDR3 is CASSVGGTGVQTQYF. CDR3 nucleotides: TGTGCCAGCAGCGTAGGCGGGACAGGGGTACAGACCCAGTACTTC.

The chain recombines TRBV2 with TRBJ1-2; a weak D match, TRBD1 (6 bases). From germline, CDR1 is SNHLY and CDR2 FYNNEI. The CDR3 runs to 13 residues. CDR3 in DNA: TGTGCTTCCGCTGGACAGCTGAACTATGGCTACACCTTC. Protein sequence: CASAGQLNYGYTF. Together with reference TRBV2 and TRBJ1-2, the CDR3 gives the full variable domain: EPEVTQTPSHQVTQMGQEVILRCVPISNHLYFYWYRQILGQKVEFLVSFYNNEISEKSEIFDDQFSVERPDGSNFTLKIRSTKLEDSAMYFCASAGQLNYGYTFGSGTRLTVV.

This clone came up once. This rearrangement joins TRBV3-1 (or the pseudogene TRBV3-2) to TRBJ2-7, with D maybe TRBD2 (6 bases). Germline V gene data show CDR1 as LGHDT and CDR2 as YNNKEL (reference sequence). The V end was cut by 6 bases, the J end by 0 bases, with 15 bases between. CDR3 length equals 15 residues. In DNA, the CDR3 is TGTGCCAGCAGTTTGATGCGGGGAGACTCCTACGAGCAGTACTTC. Translation gives CASSLMRGDSYEQYF.